These 23 T cell receptor beta chains were all obtained from the same sample, sequenced in a study of cytomegalovirus exposure and HLA in healthy donors. PCR involved 60 Vbeta and 13 Jbeta primers. TCRdb's copy holds only in-frame clones and misses some; the assay was immunoSEQ multiplex PCR. Of around 40,000 clones listed, around 62% are singletons. The material sequenced was PBMCs. These receptors were collected from a human donor in good health.

The chain employs TRBV19 and TRBJ1-5; TRBD1 is a possible D gene (6 bases). V lost 10 bases to trimming and J lost 7 bases, with 20 bases between them. From germline, CDR1 is LNHDA and CDR2 SQIVND (reference sequence). The CDR3 covers 14 residues. The CDR3 sequence is CATSAGRGHQPQHF. DNA of the CDR3: TGTGCCACCTCCGCAGGCAGGGGTCACCAGCCCCAGCATTTT.

This chain connects TRBV6-1 to TRBJ2-7; 9 bases agree with TRBD1. V was clipped by 8 bases and J by 3 bases; unmatched bases: 11. Germline V gives CDR1 MNHNS, CDR2 SASEGT. The CDR3 length is 15 residues. This CDR3 is CASHKSGTGRYEQYF. As DNA, the CDR3 is TGTGCCAGCCATAAATCCGGGACAGGGCGCTACGAGCAGTACTTC.

The chain has TRBV7-2 and TRBJ2-1; 7 nucleotides line up with TRBD2. The germline V gene encodes CDR1 SGHTA and CDR2 FQGNSA. With V trimmed by 7 bases and J by 0 bases, 9 bases remained unmatched. The CDR3 consists of 16 residues. The DNA for the CDR3 is TGTGCCAGCACCAAAGCGGGATACAGCTCCTACAATGAGCAGTTCTTC. This codes for CASTKAGYSSYNEQFF.

The chain carries TRBV6-5 and TRBJ1-2, with unresolved D. From germline, CDR1 is MNHEY and CDR2 SVGAGI. V shed 2 bases and J shed 2 bases, with 9 bases lying between them. This CDR3 is built from 14 residues. The CDR3 protein is CASSYRELNYGYTF. In nucleotides, the CDR3 is TGTGCCAGCAGTTACCGGGAATTGAACTATGGCTACACCTTC.

The rearrangement joins TRBV6-5 to TRBJ2-7, with a weak D call TRBD2 (5 bases). Germline CDR1 and CDR2: MNHEY and SVGAGI. V was cut by 0 bases and J by 6 bases, with 15 bases left in between. The CDR3 length is 15 residues. In DNA form, the CDR3 reads TGTGCCAGCAGTTACTCGAGAGGGTCTCGTCTCGAGCAGTACTTC. It codes for CASSYSRGSRLEQYF.

The chain uses TRBV7-8 and TRBJ1-5; D is ambiguous. CDR3 length: 15 amino acids. Germline CDR1 SGHVS, CDR2 FQNEAQ. V was cut by 5 bases and J by 3 bases, with 14 bases left in between. Here the CDR3 reads CASSQDGRVNQPQHF. CDR3 coding DNA: TGTGCCAGCAGCCAGGACGGGAGAGTCAATCAGCCCCAGCATTTT.

The rearrangement links TRBV5-1 to TRBJ1-4; D is unresolved. There are 14 residues in the CDR3. Trimming cost V 5 bases and J 8 bases, with 16 bases left between them. CDR1 is SGHRS and CDR2 is YFSETQ in the germline V gene. The CDR3 DNA reads as TGCGCCAGCAGATCGGACCCGGGCGGGGAAAAACTGTTTTTT. It encodes CASRSDPGGEKLFF.

The chain employs TRBV7-8 and TRBJ1-2; a possible D gene is TRBD1 (6 bases). In germline, CDR1 is SGHVS, CDR2 FQNEAQ. Trimming shortened V by 2 bases and J by 7 bases, and 11 bases separated the two germline ends. The CDR3 has 13 residues. The CDR3 loop reads CASSLTGSSGYTF. CDR3 DNA: TGTGCCAGCAGCTTAACAGGGAGTAGTGGCTACACCTTC.

The J gene is TRBJ2-7, the V gene TRBV6-1; D may be TRBD1 (6 bases). Germline lookup yields CDR1 MNHNS and CDR2 SASEGT. The length of the CDR3 is 15 residues. The CDR3 nucleotides are TGTGTCAGTTCGGTACAGGGAACTCAGGACTACGAGCAGTACTTC. This gives the protein CVSSVQGTQDYEQYF.

This CDR3 is CASSQIDSNTEAFF. The CDR3 DNA sequence: TGTGCCAGCAGCCAAATCGACAGTAACACTGAAGCTTTCTTT. This chain joins TRBV7-8 and TRBJ1-1; D is possibly TRBD1 (5 bases). The CDR3 is 14 residues long. Germline CDR1 SGHVS, CDR2 FQNEAQ. V lost 5 bases and J lost 2, with 12 bases in between.

The V call is TRBV5-1, the J call TRBJ1-2; D is possibly TRBD1 (5 bases). This CDR3 comprises 16 residues. Germline V gene lookup returns CDR1 SGHRS and CDR2 YFSETQ. The germline V and J ends were trimmed by 4 bases and 0 bases, with 16 bases remaining between them. CDR3 nucleotides: TGCGCCAGCAGCCAGGAAAGACAGTTAGCTAACTATGGCTACACCTTC. Protein: CASSQERQLANYGYTF.

The CDR3, as DNA: TGTGCCAGCAGTGTTATACAGGGGGCTGGCTACACCTTC. This encodes CASSVIQGAGYTF. This sequence joins TRBV2 and TRBJ1-2, with TRBD1 identical over 9 bases. CDR3 length: 13 amino acids. Germline CDR1 SNHLY, CDR2 FYNNEI. Trimming removed 4 bases from V and 7 bases from J; junction bases left unmatched: 4.

This chain uses TRBV6-1 with TRBJ2-1, with 7 positions matching TRBD1. Germline V gene data show CDR1 as MNHNS and CDR2 as SASEGT. V trimming: 6 bases; J trimming: 6 bases; junction bases outside the gene matches: 8. This CDR3 comprises 14 residues. CDR3: CASSGTAWRNEQFF. The CDR3 DNA is TGTGCCAGCAGCGGGACAGCCTGGCGCAATGAGCAGTTCTTC.

This clone has a handful of counts. The chain recombines TRBV14 with TRBJ1-2, with 7 bases that match TRBD1. The length of the CDR3 is 14 residues. V was pared by 1 base and J by 3 bases, with 2 bases of the junction left unmatched. Looked up from germline, CDR1 is SGHDN and CDR2 is FVKESK. CDR3 sequence: CASSQGTGDYGYTF. DNA for the CDR3: TGTGCCAGCAGCCAAGGTACAGGGGACTATGGCTACACCTTC.

V gene TRBV2 combines with J gene TRBJ2-7; D may be TRBD2 (6 bases). CDR1 and CDR2 from the germline V gene are SNHLY and FYNNEI. V lost 11 bases and J lost 0, with 11 bases in between. This CDR3 has 12 amino acids. In nucleotides, the CDR3 is TGTGCCGGTTCCGGGGGCTCCTACGAGCAGTACTTC. This translates into CAGSGGSYEQYF.

The J gene is TRBJ2-5, the V gene TRBV7-2; 8 bases fit TRBD1. CDR3 length: 16 amino acids. Germline CDR1 and CDR2: SGHTA and FQGNSA. V gave up 1 base and J gave up 5 bases; unmatched junction bases: 9. CDR3 in DNA: TGTGCCAGCAGCTTAGTGCCTCAGGGGGCGGGGGAGACCCAGTACTTC. This translates into CASSLVPQGAGETQYF. The full variable domain, with the rest looked up from reference TRBV7-2 and TRBJ2-5, is GAGVSQSPSNKVTEKGKDVELRCDPISGHTALYWYRQSLGQGLEFLIYFQGNSAPDKSGLPSDRFSAERTGGSVSTLTIQRTQQEDSAVYLCASSLVPQGAGETQYFGPGTRLLVL.

In DNA form, the CDR3 reads TGTGCCAGCAGCCAATCTCCGGGACAGGGAAACTACGAGCAGTACTTC. Protein sequence: CASSQSPGQGNYEQYF. The genes are TRBV14 and TRBJ2-7; TRBD1 agrees at 9 bases. Per germline, CDR1 SGHDN and CDR2 FVKESK. This CDR3 is 16 amino acids long. V was pared by 2 bases and J by 3 bases, with 8 bases of the junction left unmatched.

CDR3 DNA sequence: TGTGCCAGCACCAAGTTGGGAGGGCTCAATGAGCAGTTCTTC. It codes for CASTKLGGLNEQFF. The chain joins TRBV7-6 to TRBJ2-1, with 7 bases fitting TRBD2. With V trimmed by 7 bases and J by 6 bases, 9 bases remained unmatched. The CDR3 consists of 14 residues. Per the germline V gene, CDR1 is SGHVS and CDR2 is FNYEAQ.

This chain links TRBV6-5 with TRBJ1-2, with TRBD1 matching 8 bases. Germline loops: CDR1 MNHEY, CDR2 SVGAGI. The CDR3 is 14 amino acids. Trimming at V came to 6 bases and at J to 8 bases, leaving 11 bases not matched to a gene. DNA for the CDR3: TGTGCCAGCAGCCCACGGGCCAGGGGGCTAGGCTACACCTTC. Protein: CASSPRARGLGYTF.

This chain joins TRBV19 and TRBJ1-5; TRBD1 agrees at 9 bases. Germline V gene data show CDR1 as LNHDA and CDR2 as SQIVND (reference sequence). After removal of 8 bases from V and 4 bases from J, the junction contained 6 bases not matched to a gene. The CDR3 length is 14 residues. The CDR3 DNA follows: TGTGCCAGTGGACAGGGGCGACGGAATCAGCCCCAGCATTTT. It translates to CASGQGRRNQPQHF.

The chain employs TRBV7-8 and TRBJ2-5; 8 nucleotides align to TRBD1. Germline loops: CDR1 SGHVS, CDR2 FQNEAQ. V shed 1 base, J shed 5 bases, and the junction held 6 bases outside the gene matches. The CDR3 is 15 amino acids. The CDR3 sequence: CASSLGTGYSETQYF. The DNA for the CDR3 is TGTGCCAGCAGCTTAGGGACAGGGTATTCGGAGACCCAGTACTTC.

The chain has TRBV7-2 and TRBJ2-7; 10 bases are shared with TRBD2. The junction had 4 bases not matched to a gene; V was cut back by 3 bases and J by 2 bases. This CDR3 has 15 amino acids. CDR1 is SGHTA, CDR2 FQGNSA, per germline. CDR3 amino acids: CASSLILAGTYEQYF. DNA for the CDR3: TGTGCCAGCAGCTTGATACTAGCGGGGACCTACGAGCAGTACTTC.

This chain links TRBV10-3 with TRBJ1-3, with D possibly being TRBD1 (6 bases). V was clipped by 0 bases and J by 4 bases, with 10 bases between them. The CDR3 runs 15 residues. CDR1 is ENHRY and CDR2 is SYGVKD in the germline V gene. CDR3 sequence: CAISESTGTGNTIYF. Here the CDR3 DNA reads TGTGCCATCAGTGAGTCCACAGGGACGGGAAACACCATATATTTT.